The 26 T cell receptor beta chains reported below all come from one sample, sequenced in a study of shared clonotypes between healthy human individuals (dated by TCRdb to the early 2020s). The protocol used for the library was the immunoSEQ multiplex PCR assay. TCRdb took this table from immuneACCESS and kept in-frame rearrangements with V and J called. Such tables lack part of the clones; where checked against another copy, unresolved V genes explain under half of the gap, and the rest is unexplained. This sample gives a few hundred thousand clones in total; 65% of them show up just once. The ten largest make up roughly 11% of the sample. Sequencing was performed on memory CD4+ T cells sorted from blood. Per the publication, the cell subset or site label means: CD45RA-negative fraction. The receptors were gathered from a man in his thirties or forties in good health.

This sequence joins TRBV6-1 and TRBJ2-1; possible D gene TRBD2, 6 bases. CDR1 MNHNS and CDR2 SASEGT come from the germline V gene. The V end was cut by 10 bases, the J end by 9 bases, with 19 bases between. This CDR3 spans 13 amino acids. The CDR3 reads CAILRDSLPEQFF. DNA of the CDR3: TGTGCCATTCTTAGGGACTCCCTTCCTGAGCAGTTCTTC.

The sample holds a few counts of this clone. This rearrangement joins TRBV19 to TRBJ1-5, with D perhaps matching TRBD1 (6 bases). The germline V gene encodes CDR1 LNHDA and CDR2 SQIVND (reference sequence). This CDR3 has 14 amino acids. Trimming took off 5 bases at V and 4 bases at J, with 12 bases between the two ends. CDR3 protein: CASSPNRENQPQHF. CDR3 bases: TGTGCCAGTAGTCCTAACAGGGAGAATCAGCCCCAGCATTTT.

This clone was recorded a few times. The V gene is TRBV7-9, the J gene TRBJ2-5; D is unclear. V lost 1 base and J 2 bases, leaving 17 bases between the germline ends. Germline CDR1 reads SEHNR; CDR2 reads FQNEAQ (reference sequence). The CDR3 has 17 residues. As DNA, the CDR3 is TGTGCCAGCAGCTTAGAAGACTGGTCCAAAGCTCAAGAGACCCAGTACTTC. Amino acids: CASSLEDWSKAQETQYF. The full variable domain, its missing parts supplied by reference TRBV7-9 and TRBJ2-5, is DTGVSQNPRHKITKRGQNVTFRCDPISEHNRLYWYRQTLGQGPEFLTYFQNEAQLEKSRLLSDRFSAERPKGSFSTLEIQRTEQGDSAMYLCASSLEDWSKAQETQYFGPGTRLLVL.

This chain links TRBV10-2 with TRBJ1-1; D is ambiguous. Looked up from germline, CDR1 is WSHSY and CDR2 is SAAADI. The CDR3 extends over 15 amino acids. Trimming took 0 bases from V and 6 from J, leaving 14 bases between them. The CDR3 reads CASSESGGAGAEAFF. CDR3 coding DNA: TGCGCCAGCAGTGAGTCTGGAGGAGCAGGAGCTGAAGCTTTCTTT.

The gene calls are TRBV7-6 and TRBJ2-7, with 9 bases matching TRBD2. Looked up from germline, CDR1 is SGHVS and CDR2 is FNYEAQ. V gave up 3 bases and J gave up 2 bases; unmatched junction bases: 14. The CDR3 has 18 residues. The CDR3 reads CASSFGGGISGRTYEQYF. CDR3 sequence (DNA): TGTGCCAGCAGCTTCGGGGGCGGCATTAGCGGGAGAACCTACGAGCAGTACTTC.

A single count supports this clone. V is TRBV4-3 and J is TRBJ2-1; TRBD2 matches 7 bases. CDR3 length: 16 amino acids. V dropped 0 bases and J dropped 3; count of bases not matched to a gene: 5. The germline V gene encodes CDR1 LGHNA and CDR2 YSLEER. CDR3 nucleotide sequence: TGCGCCAGCAGCCAAGAGATAGCGGGTATCTACAATGAGCAGTTCTTC. It yields the protein CASSQEIAGIYNEQFF.

A note on this clone: With a much larger clone just one base away, this may be a read error. The CDR3 bases are TGCGCCAGCAGCCGAGACAGAAACACTGAAGCTTTCTTT. Encoded protein: CASSRDRNTEAFF. The chain uses TRBV4-3 and TRBJ1-1; perhaps TRBD1 as D (5 bases). This CDR3 is 13 amino acids long. From germline, CDR1 is LGHNA and CDR2 YSLEER. V was trimmed by 4 bases and J by 2 bases, leaving 8 bases between them.

This chain connects TRBV14 to TRBJ2-5, with 8 bases identical to TRBD1. This CDR3 comprises 14 residues. The trim removed 5 bases at V and 3 bases at J, leaving 5 bases unmatched. Germline V lookup: CDR1 SGHDN, CDR2 FVKESK. CDR3 nucleotides: TGTGCCAGCAGCAAAAACAGGGGGAAAGAGACCCAGTACTTC. This encodes CASSKNRGKETQYF.

This clone was observed a handful of times. The V gene is TRBV19, the J gene TRBJ2-2; 8 bases map to TRBD2. Germline CDR1 reads LNHDA; CDR2 reads SQIVND (reference sequence). The CDR3 is 14 residues long. The junction had 4 bases not matched to a gene; V was cut back by 5 bases and J by 5 bases. The CDR3 sequence is CASSSGLVTGELFF. The CDR3, as DNA: TGTGCCAGTAGTTCGGGACTAGTGACCGGGGAGCTGTTTTTT.

V usage is TRBV7-9 and J usage is TRBJ1-1, with TRBD1 as a possible D gene (5 bases). CDR1 and CDR2 (germline): SEHNR, FQNEAQ (reference sequence). This CDR3 is 13 amino acids long. V was trimmed by 5 bases and J by 5 bases, leaving 12 bases between them. The CDR3: CASSPTQGTEAFF. The CDR3 bases are TGTGCCAGCAGCCCGACGCAGGGAACTGAAGCTTTCTTT.

This clone was detected ten times or more. The J gene is TRBJ1-1, the V gene TRBV10-3, with TRBD1 as a possible D gene (6 bases). CDR3 length equals 12 residues. Trimming took 9 bases from V and 1 from J, leaving 9 bases between them. CDR1 ENHRY and CDR2 SYGVKD come from the germline V gene. The CDR3 nucleotides are TGTGCCATACAGGGAGGGAACACTGAAGCTTTCTTT. It specifies CAIQGGNTEAFF.

V and J are TRBV18 and TRBJ2-4; TRBD2 aligns across 7 bases. Germline lookup yields CDR1 KGHSH and CDR2 LQKENI. Trimming at V came to 6 bases and at J to 3 bases, leaving 17 bases not matched to a gene. The CDR3 totals 18 residues. The CDR3 DNA reads as TGTGCCAGCTCGCCCCAGAGCCTGCGGGAGCGATACAAAAACATTCAGTACTTC. Its protein is CASSPQSLRERYKNIQYF.

This clone was detected once. The genes are TRBV11-2 and TRBJ2-7; 13 positions agree with TRBD2. Germline CDR1 is SGHAT and CDR2 is FQNNGV. The V and J ends lost 5 bases and 2 bases, in that order; junction bases with no gene match: 9. This CDR3 region has 17 residues. The CDR3 DNA reads as TGTGCCAGCAGCAAACTAGCGGGAGGGCCCCGAACCTACGAGCAGTACTTC. Its translation is CASSKLAGGPRTYEQYF.

The chain has TRBV5-4 and TRBJ2-2; D gene unclear. The CDR3 is 14 residues long. Germline CDR1 and CDR2: SGHNT and YYREEE (reference sequence). V dropped 0 bases and J dropped 7 bases, with 10 bases sitting between them. CDR3 sequence reads: CASSLAAGDGELFF. The CDR3 DNA reads as TGTGCCAGCAGCTTGGCCGCTGGGGACGGGGAGCTGTTTTTT.

This clone was seen more than once but under ten times. V is TRBV4-2 and J is TRBJ2-3; D is perhaps TRBD2 (6 bases). Per germline, CDR1 LGHNA and CDR2 YNFKEQ. The V end was cut by 4 bases, the J end by 1 base, with 12 bases between. This CDR3 is 15 amino acids long. The CDR3 nucleotides are TGTGCCAGCAGCCTTTCGGCTAGCGGCACAGATACGCAGTATTTT. Amino acid sequence: CASSLSASGTDTQYF.

Remarks on this clone: One end of the junction varies from germline; a read error may be responsible. V and J are TRBV19 and TRBJ1-4; D is ambiguous. The CDR3 has 17 amino acids. The germline CDR1 and CDR2 sequences are LNHDA and SQIVND (reference sequence). CDR3 sequence (DNA): TGTGCCAGTAGTCAATATAACCCGGGCACAACGAATGAAAAACTGTTTTTT. It encodes CASSQYNPGTTNEKLFF.

As to this clone: Other DNA sequences in this specimen translate into the identical CDR3. CDR3 DNA sequence: TGTGCCAGCTCACCAGGGGCGGGGCAGCCCCAGCATTTT. Its protein is CASSPGAGQPQHF. The chain combines TRBV18 with TRBJ1-5; TRBD1 is a possible D gene (5 bases). CDR1 KGHSH and CDR2 LQKENI come from the germline V gene. The CDR3 is 13 amino acids. V was shortened by 2 bases and J by 7 bases, with 9 bases between the two germline ends.

The V call is TRBV5-4, the J call TRBJ2-7, with TRBD2 matching over 7 bases. Trimming removed 5 bases from V and 6 bases from J; junction bases left unmatched: 8. The germline gives CDR1 SGHNT, CDR2 YYREEE (reference sequence). The length of the CDR3 is 13 residues. This chain's CDR3 is CASSNRLAGEQYF. The CDR3, as DNA: TGTGCCAGCAGTAATCGACTAGCCGGCGAGCAGTACTTC.

The chain has TRBV12-5 and TRBJ2-6; TRBD2 might be the D (7 bases). The V gene lost 7 bases and the J gene lost 7 bases, with 26 bases spanning the gap. The CDR3 sequence is 18 residues long. The germline V gene encodes CDR1 LGHNT and CDR2 FRNRAP. In DNA, the CDR3 is TGTGCTAGTGCCATTACAGGACGGGGGGCGGATGGTGCCAACGTCCTGACTTTC. Translated, it gives CASAITGRGADGANVLTF.

The V gene is TRBV19, the J gene TRBJ1-2; tentative D call: TRBD1 (5 bases). CDR3 length equals 14 residues. V was shortened by 3 bases and J by 8 bases, with 16 bases between the two germline ends. Germline V gene data show CDR1 as LNHDA and CDR2 as SQIVND (reference sequence). Here the CDR3 reads CASSMNGGFGGYTF. Here the CDR3 DNA reads TGTGCCAGTAGTATGAACGGGGGTTTCGGAGGCTACACCTTC.

This sequence joins TRBV18 and TRBJ1-2; no firm D call. The CDR3 spans 15 residues. Deletions cut 3 bases from V and 2 bases from J, with 13 bases between. The germline CDR1 and CDR2 sequences are KGHSH and LQKENI. The CDR3 is CASSPNPGDNYGYTF. In nucleotides, the CDR3 is TGTGCCAGCTCACCCAATCCGGGAGACAACTATGGCTACACCTTC.

This chain joins TRBV5-1 and TRBJ2-1, with a tentative D call TRBD2 (6 bases). The CDR3 is 17 residues long. The ends were cut back, 4 bases at V and 3 bases at J, with 20 bases in the middle. The germline gives CDR1 SGHRS, CDR2 YFSETQ. The CDR3 region has the DNA TGCGCCAGCAGCCCCGCTGGTGGCGGGACTCTCTACAATGAGCAGTTCTTC. This sequence encodes CASSPAGGGTLYNEQFF.

The chain joins TRBV5-1 to TRBJ2-7; 12 bases are shared with TRBD2. CDR1 and CDR2 from the germline V gene are SGHRS and YFSETQ. This CDR3 has 14 amino acids. V was clipped by 5 bases and J by 3 bases; unmatched bases: 3. The CDR3 loop is CASSRTSGNYEQYF. CDR3 nucleotides: TGCGCCAGCAGTCGGACTAGCGGGAACTACGAGCAGTACTTC.

The table lists this clone with a count of one. This chain joins TRBV18 and TRBJ2-5; TRBD2 is a possible D gene (5 bases). Trimming removed 0 bases at V and 2 bases at J, with 13 bases between. Germline CDR1 reads KGHSH; CDR2 reads LQKENI. CDR3 size: 16 residues. CDR3 residues: CASSPPGSLRQETQYF. The CDR3 DNA sequence: TGTGCCAGCTCACCACCAGGGAGTCTGAGGCAAGAGACCCAGTACTTC.

This clone appeared once. The rearrangement joins TRBV30 to TRBJ1-3; no definite D call. Germline lookup yields CDR1 GTSNPN and CDR2 SVGIG (reference sequence). V was cut by 0 bases and J by 4 bases, with 7 bases left in between. This CDR3 has 13 amino acids. In DNA, the CDR3 is TGTGCCTGGAGTGTACTCGTGGGAAACACCATATATTTT. Its protein product is CAWSVLVGNTIYF. The full variable domain, completed using reference TRBV30 and TRBJ1-3, is SQTIHQWPATLVQPVGSPLSLECTVEGTSNPNLYWYRQAAGRGLQLLFYSVGIGQISSEVPQNLSASRPQDRQFILSSKKLLLSDSGFYLCAWSVLVGNTIYFGEGSWLTVV.

In this sample, this clone turned up a few times. This chain joins TRBV5-1 and TRBJ1-2; a possible D gene is TRBD1 (6 bases). The CDR3 totals 16 residues. Germline V gene sequence: CDR1 SGHRS, CDR2 YFSETQ. The V gene lost 6 bases and the J gene lost 0 bases, with 18 bases spanning the gap. The CDR3 sequence: CASNKGDSTANYGYTF. The DNA of the CDR3 is TGCGCCAGCAACAAGGGGGATTCTACAGCTAACTATGGCTACACCTTC.